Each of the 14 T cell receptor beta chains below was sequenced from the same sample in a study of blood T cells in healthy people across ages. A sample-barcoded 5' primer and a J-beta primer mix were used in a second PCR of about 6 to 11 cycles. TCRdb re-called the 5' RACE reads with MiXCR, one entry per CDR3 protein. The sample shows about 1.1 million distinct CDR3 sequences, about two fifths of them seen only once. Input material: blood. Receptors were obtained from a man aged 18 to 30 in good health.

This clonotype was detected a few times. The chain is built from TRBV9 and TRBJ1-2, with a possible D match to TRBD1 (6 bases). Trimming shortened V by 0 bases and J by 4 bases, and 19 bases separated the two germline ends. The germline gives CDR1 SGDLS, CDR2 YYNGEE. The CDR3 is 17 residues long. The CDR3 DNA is TGTGCCAGCAGCGTAGAAGGGCACCGACAGGCTGCCTATGGCTACACCTTC. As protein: CASSVEGHRQAAYGYTF.

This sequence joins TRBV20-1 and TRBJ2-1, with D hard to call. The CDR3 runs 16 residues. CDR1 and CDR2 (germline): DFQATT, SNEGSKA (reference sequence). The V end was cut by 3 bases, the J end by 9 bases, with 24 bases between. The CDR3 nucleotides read TGCAGTGCTAGGCCTCCCTGGCAGAACCCAGTAGGTGAGCAGTTCTTC. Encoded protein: CSARPPWQNPVGEQFF.

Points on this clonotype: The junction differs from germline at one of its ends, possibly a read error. DNA of the CDR3: TGTGCCATCAGTGCGCGGGAGACAGATATGCAGTATTTT. Its protein product is CAISARETDMQYF. The chain employs TRBV10-3 and TRBJ2-3; 7 bases are shared with TRBD2. Germline CDR1 reads ENHRY; CDR2 reads SYGVKD. The CDR3 sequence is 13 residues long.

The CDR3 loop reads CSVEELAGGVNEQYF. The CDR3 DNA sequence: TGCAGCGTTGAAGAGCTAGCGGGGGGCGTAAATGAGCAGTACTTC. The chain couples TRBV29-1 to TRBJ2-1, with TRBD2 matching over 11 bases. The DNA matches TRBJ2-7 better at its end, which makes the J call doubtful. The germline V gene encodes CDR1 SQVTM and CDR2 ANQGSEA. This CDR3 spans 15 amino acids.

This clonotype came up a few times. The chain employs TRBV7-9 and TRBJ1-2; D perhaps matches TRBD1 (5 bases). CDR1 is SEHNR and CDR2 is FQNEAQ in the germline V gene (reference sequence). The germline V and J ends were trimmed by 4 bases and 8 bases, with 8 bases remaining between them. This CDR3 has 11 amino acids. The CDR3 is CASSSGKGYTF. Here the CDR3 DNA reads TGTGCCAGCAGCTCAGGGAAGGGCTACACCTTC. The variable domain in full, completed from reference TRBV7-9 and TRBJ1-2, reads DTGVSQNPRHKITKRGQNVTFRCDPISEHNRLYWYRQTLGQGPEFLTYFQNEAQLEKSRLLSDRFSAERPKGSFSTLEIQRTEQGDSAMYLCASSSGKGYTFGSGTRLTVV.

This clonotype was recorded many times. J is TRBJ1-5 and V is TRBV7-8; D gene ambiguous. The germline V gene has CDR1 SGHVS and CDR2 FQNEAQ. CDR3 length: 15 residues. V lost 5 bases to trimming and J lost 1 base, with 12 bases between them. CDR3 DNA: TGTGCCAGCAGCAACAGAGGGAGAAGCAATCAGCCCCAGCATTTT. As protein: CASSNRGRSNQPQHF.

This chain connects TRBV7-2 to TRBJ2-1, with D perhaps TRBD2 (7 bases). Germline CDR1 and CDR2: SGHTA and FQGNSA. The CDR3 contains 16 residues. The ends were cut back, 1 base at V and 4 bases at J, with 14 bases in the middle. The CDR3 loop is CASSLGRGGRYNEQFF. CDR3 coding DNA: TGTGCCAGCAGCTTAGGTAGGGGGGGTCGTTACAATGAGCAGTTCTTC. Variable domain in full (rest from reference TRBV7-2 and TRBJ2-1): GAGVSQSPSNKVTEKGKDVELRCDPISGHTALYWYRQSLGQGLEFLIYFQGNSAPDKSGLPSDRFSAERTGGSVSTLTIQRTQQEDSAVYLCASSLGRGGRYNEQFFGPGTRLTVL.

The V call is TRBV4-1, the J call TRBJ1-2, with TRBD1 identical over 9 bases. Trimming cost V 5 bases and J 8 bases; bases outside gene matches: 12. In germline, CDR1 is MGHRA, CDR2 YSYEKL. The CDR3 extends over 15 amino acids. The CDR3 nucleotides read TGCGCCAGCAGCGATTACAGGGGGCCGTTTGGAGGCTACACCTTC. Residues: CASSDYRGPFGGYTF.

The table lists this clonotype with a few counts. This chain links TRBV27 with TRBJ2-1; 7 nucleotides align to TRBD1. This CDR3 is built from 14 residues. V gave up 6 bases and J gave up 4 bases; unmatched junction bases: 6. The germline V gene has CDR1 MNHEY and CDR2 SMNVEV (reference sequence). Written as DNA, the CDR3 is TGTGCCAGCAGACGACAGGGTGATTACAATGAGCAGTTCTTC. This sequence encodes CASRRQGDYNEQFF.

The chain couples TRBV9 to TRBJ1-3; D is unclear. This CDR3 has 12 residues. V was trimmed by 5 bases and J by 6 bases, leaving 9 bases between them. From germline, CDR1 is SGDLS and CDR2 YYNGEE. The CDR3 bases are TGTGCCAGCAGTGAGACGGAAAACACCATATATTTT. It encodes CASSETENTIYF.

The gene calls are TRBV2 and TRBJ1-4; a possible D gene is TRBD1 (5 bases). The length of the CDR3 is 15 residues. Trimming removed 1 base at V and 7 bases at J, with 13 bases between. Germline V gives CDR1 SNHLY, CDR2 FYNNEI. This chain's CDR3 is CASSEVKGMGEKLFF. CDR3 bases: TGTGCCAGCAGTGAAGTAAAGGGGATGGGTGAAAAACTGTTTTTT. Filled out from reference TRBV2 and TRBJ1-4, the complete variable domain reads EPEVTQTPSHQVTQMGQEVILRCVPISNHLYFYWYRQILGQKVEFLVSFYNNEISEKSEIFDDQFSVERPDGSNFTLKIRSTKLEDSAMYFCASSEVKGMGEKLFFGSGTQLSVL.

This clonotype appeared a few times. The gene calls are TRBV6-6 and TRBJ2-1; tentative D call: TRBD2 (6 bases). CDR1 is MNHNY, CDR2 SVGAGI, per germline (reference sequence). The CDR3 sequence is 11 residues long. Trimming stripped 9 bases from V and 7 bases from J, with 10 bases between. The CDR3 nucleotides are TGTGCCAGGGAGGGTTTTAATGAGCAGTTCTTC. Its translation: CAREGFNEQFF.

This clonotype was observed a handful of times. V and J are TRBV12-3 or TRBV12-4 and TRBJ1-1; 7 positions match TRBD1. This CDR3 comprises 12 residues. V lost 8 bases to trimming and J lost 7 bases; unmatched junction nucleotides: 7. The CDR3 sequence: CASLRGGSEAFF. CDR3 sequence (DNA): TGTGCCAGCCTCCGAGGGGGCAGTGAAGCTTTCTTT.

CDR3 protein: CATSRDINTIYF. The CDR3 bases are TGTGCCACCAGCAGAGACATCAACACCATATATTTT. The genes are TRBV15 and TRBJ1-3; D is unresolved. Germline CDR1 and CDR2: LNHNV and YYDKDF (reference sequence). This CDR3 is 12 amino acids long. Trimming cost V 0 bases and J 7 bases, with 4 bases left between them.